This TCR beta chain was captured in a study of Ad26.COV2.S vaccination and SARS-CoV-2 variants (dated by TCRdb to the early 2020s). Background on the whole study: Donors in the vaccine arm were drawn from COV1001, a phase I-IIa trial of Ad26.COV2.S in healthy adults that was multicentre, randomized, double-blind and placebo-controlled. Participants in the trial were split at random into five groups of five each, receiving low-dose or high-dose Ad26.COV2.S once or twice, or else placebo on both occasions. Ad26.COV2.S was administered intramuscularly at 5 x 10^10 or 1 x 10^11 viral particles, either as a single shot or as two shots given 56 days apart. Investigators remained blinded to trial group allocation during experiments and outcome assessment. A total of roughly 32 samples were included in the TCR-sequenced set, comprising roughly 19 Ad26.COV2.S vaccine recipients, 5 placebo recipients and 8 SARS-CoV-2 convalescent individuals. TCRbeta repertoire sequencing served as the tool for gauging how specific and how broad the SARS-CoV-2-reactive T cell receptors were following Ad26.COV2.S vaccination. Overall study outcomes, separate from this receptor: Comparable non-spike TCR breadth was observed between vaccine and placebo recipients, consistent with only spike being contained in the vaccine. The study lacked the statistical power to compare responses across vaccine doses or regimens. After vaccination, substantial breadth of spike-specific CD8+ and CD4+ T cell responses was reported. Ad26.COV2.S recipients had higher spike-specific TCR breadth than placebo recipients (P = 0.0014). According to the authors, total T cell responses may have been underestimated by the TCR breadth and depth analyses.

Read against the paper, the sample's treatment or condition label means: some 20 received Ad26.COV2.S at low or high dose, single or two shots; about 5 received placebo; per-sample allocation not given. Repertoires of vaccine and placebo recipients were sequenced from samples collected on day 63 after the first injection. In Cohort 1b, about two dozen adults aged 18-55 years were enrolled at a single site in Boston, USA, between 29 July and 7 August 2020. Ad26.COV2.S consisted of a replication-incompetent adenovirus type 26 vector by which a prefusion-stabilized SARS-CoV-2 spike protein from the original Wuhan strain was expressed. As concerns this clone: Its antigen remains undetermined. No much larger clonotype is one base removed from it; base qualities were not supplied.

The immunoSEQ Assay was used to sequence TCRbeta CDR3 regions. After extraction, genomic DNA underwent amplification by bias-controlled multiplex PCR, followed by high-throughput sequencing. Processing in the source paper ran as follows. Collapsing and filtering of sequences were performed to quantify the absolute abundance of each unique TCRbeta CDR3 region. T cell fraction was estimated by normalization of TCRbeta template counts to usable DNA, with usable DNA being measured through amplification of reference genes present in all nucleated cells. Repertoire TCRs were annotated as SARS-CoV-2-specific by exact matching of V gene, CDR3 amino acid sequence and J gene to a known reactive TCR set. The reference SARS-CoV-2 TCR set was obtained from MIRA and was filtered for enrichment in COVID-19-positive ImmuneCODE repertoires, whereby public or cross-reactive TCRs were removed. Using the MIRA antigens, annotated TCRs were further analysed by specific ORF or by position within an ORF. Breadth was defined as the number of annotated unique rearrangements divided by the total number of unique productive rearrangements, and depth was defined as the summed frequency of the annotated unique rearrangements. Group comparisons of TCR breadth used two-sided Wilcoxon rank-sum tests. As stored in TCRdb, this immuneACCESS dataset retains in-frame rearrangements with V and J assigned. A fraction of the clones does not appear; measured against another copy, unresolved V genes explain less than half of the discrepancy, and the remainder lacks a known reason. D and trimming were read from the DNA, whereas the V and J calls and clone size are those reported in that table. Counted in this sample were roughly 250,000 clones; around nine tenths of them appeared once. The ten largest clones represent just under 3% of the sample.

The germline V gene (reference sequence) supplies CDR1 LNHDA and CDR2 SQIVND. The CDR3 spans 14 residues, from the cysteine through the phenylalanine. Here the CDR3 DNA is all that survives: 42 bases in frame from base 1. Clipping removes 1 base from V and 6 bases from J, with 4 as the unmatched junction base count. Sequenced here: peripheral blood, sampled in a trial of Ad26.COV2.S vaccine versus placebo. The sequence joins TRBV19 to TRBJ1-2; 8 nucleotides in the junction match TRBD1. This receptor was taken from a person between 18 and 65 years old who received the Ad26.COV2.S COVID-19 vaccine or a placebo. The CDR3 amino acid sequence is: CASSIARGRDGYTF. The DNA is TGTGCCAGTAGTATAGCCAGGGGGCGTGATGGCTACACCTTC. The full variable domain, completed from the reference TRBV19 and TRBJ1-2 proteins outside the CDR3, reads DGGITQSPKYLFRKEGQNVTLSCEQNLNHDAMYWYRQDPGQGLRLIYYSQIVNDFQKGDIAEGYSVSREKKESFPLTVTSAQKNPTAFYLCASSIARGRDGYTFGSGTRLTVV.